The T cell receptor beta chain under discussion was sequenced for a study of T-cell memory formation after mild COVID-19. TCRdb called the 5' RACE reads again in MiXCR, with one record for every CDR3 protein. The sample has 430,000 or so distinct CDR3 sequences, around a quarter seen once. The CDR3 sequence is 15 residues long. CDR1 and CDR2 from the germline V gene are DFQATT and SNEGSKA (reference sequence). Trimming pared 4 bases from V and 6 bases from J, leaving 19 bases between. Input material: PBMCs or a T cell subset sorted from them (not recorded which). The receptor comes from an adult woman who had mild COVID-19 (a few samples of this study predate the infection). Cell type and time point are not known. The chain joins TRBV20-1 to TRBJ1-5, with D perhaps TRBD1 (5 bases). The CDR3 region has the DNA TGCAGTGCTATTAAGGGATCAGGGTCGGGTCAGCCCCAGCATTTT. Translated, it gives CSAIKGSGSGQPQHF.